This T cell receptor (beta chain) was documented in a study of PD-1 blockade in classical Hodgkin lymphoma. After autologous stem cell transplantation all patients relapsed, and prior brentuximab vedotin exposure differed between cohorts. Best responses were complete response, partial response or progressive disease. Trimming cost V 3 bases and J 2 bases, with 13 bases left between them. Germline values: CDR1 SEHNR, CDR2 FQNEAQ (reference sequence). The CDR3 extends over 16 amino acids. This table comes from immunoSEQ multiplex PCR, and its TCRdb copy is limited to in-frame clones, with some not included. The sample lists about 110,000 clones, approximately 90% occurring once.

The sample in question was peripheral blood mononuclear cells (PBMCs), obtained before the second cycle of nivolumab. The receptor comes from a human donor with classical Hodgkin lymphoma. The V gene is TRBV7-9, the J gene TRBJ2-2; perhaps TRBD1 as D (6 bases). The CDR3 DNA is TGTGCCAGCAGCTTTAGTCTGACAGGAAACACCGGGGAGCTGTTTTTT. This translates into CASSFSLTGNTGELFF.